Below are 20 T cell receptor beta chains sequenced from a single sample in a study of blood T cells in healthy people across ages. The use of a sample-barcoded 5' primer and a J-beta primer mix characterized a second PCR of roughly 7 to 11 cycles. TCRdb processed the 5' RACE reads anew with MiXCR; each CDR3 protein has one entry. The table lists about 680,000 distinct CDR3 sequences, 45% to 50% of them singletons. The sequenced sample was blood. Receptors were obtained from a woman aged 55-70 years in good health.

V is TRBV28 and J is TRBJ1-5, with D possibly being TRBD1 (5 bases). The V gene's germline CDR1 is MDHEN and CDR2 SYDVKM. The CDR3 is 15 residues long. V lost 4 bases, J lost 5 bases, and 15 bases lay in between. The CDR3 DNA reads as TGTGCCAGCAGTTGGGGGATAGGGGATCATCAGCCCCAGCATTTT. Its protein is CASSWGIGDHQPQHF. The whole variable domain, remainder taken from reference TRBV28 and TRBJ1-5, is DVKVTQSSRYLVKRTGEKVFLECVQDMDHENMFWYRQDPGLGLRLIYFSYDVKMKEKGDIPEGYSVSREKKERFSLILESASTNQTSMYLCASSWGIGDHQPQHFGDGTRLSIL.

The chain combines TRBV7-9 with TRBJ2-7, with D maybe TRBD2 (5 bases). Near its end, the DNA agrees better with TRBJ2-5, so the J call may be wrong. CDR1 SEHNR and CDR2 FQNEAQ come from the germline V gene (reference sequence). The CDR3 runs 14 residues. The CDR3 reads CASSSPGWRETQYF. Written as DNA, the CDR3 is TGTGCCAGCAGCTCCCCTGGATGGAGGGAGACCCAGTACTTC.

This clonotype was detected only a few times. The chain is built from TRBV3-1 and TRBJ2-5, with no clear D. Deletions cut 2 bases from V and 5 bases from J, with 9 bases between. Germline CDR1 reads LGHDT; CDR2 reads YNNKEL (reference sequence). The CDR3 is made up of 13 amino acids. The CDR3 reads CASSQKNQETQYF. CDR3 sequence (DNA): TGTGCCAGCAGCCAAAAGAATCAGGAGACCCAGTACTTC.

The J gene is TRBJ2-1, the V gene TRBV30; unclear D gene. CDR3 size: 11 residues. The ends were cut back, 8 bases at V and 7 bases at J, with 12 bases in the middle. Germline-derived CDR1 and CDR2 are GTSNPN and SVGIG (reference sequence). The CDR3 DNA reads as TGTGCCAGGACCCAGAAAAATGAGCAGTTCTTC. Its protein product is CARTQKNEQFF.

The table lists this clonotype with a count of one. This sequence may be a read error, since a much larger clone differs from it by one base. The chain uses TRBV12-3 or TRBV12-4 and TRBJ2-6; D gene unclear. This CDR3 has 16 residues. Trimming left V 0 bases short and J 1 base short, with 7 bases between. CDR3 sequence reads: CASSLALESGANVLTF. CDR3 nucleotides: TGTGCCAGCAGTTTAGCATTGGAGTCTGGGGCCAACGTCCTGACTTTC.

V gene TRBV2 combines with J gene TRBJ2-3; 10 bases are a match to TRBD1. Germline-derived CDR1 and CDR2 are SNHLY and FYNNEI. The CDR3 extends over 15 amino acids. V shed 1 base and J 4 bases; nucleotides not matched to a gene: 2. CDR3 DNA sequence: TGTGCCAGCAGTGAAGAAGGACAGGGGGCAGATACGCAGTATTTT. This sequence encodes CASSEEGQGADTQYF.

The chain recombines TRBV5-7 with TRBJ2-7; D remains ambiguous. TRBV5-7 is reported as an ORF; its role is uncertain. CDR3 size: 12 residues. V was clipped by 3 bases and J by 2 bases, with 6 bases between them. CDR3 sequence reads: CASSYWTYEQYF. CDR3 in DNA: TGTGCCAGCAGCTATTGGACCTACGAGCAGTACTTC.

The chain employs TRBV3-1 and TRBJ1-3; D not certain. The CDR3 has 12 amino acids. The ends were cut back, 1 base at V and 7 bases at J, with 5 bases in the middle. Germline V CDR1 and CDR2: LGHDT, YNNKEL (reference sequence). CDR3 loop: CASSQAGNTIYF. DNA of the CDR3: TGTGCCAGCAGCCAAGCCGGGAACACCATATATTTT.

CDR3 loop: CASSLSPRTRGQETQYF. The CDR3 DNA reads TGTGCCAGCAGCTTATCCCCCCGAACGAGAGGACAAGAGACCCAGTACTTC. The chain recombines TRBV7-2 with TRBJ2-5, with D unresolved. CDR1 and CDR2 from the germline V gene are SGHTA and FQGNSA. This CDR3 has 17 residues. The germline V and J ends were trimmed by 2 bases and 2 bases, with 18 bases remaining between them.

This clonotype showed up just a few times. This chain connects TRBV12-3 or TRBV12-4 to TRBJ2-1; no definite D call. Trimming shortened V by 4 bases and J by 7 bases, and 8 bases separated the two germline ends. CDR3 length: 12 amino acids. The DNA for the CDR3 is TGTGCCAGCAGTTACCATGGGAATGAGCAGTTCTTC. Translating gives CASSYHGNEQFF.

This clonotype was seen a few times. The chain has TRBV11-1 and TRBJ2-7; D ambiguous. The CDR3 loop spans 15 amino acids. V lost 2 bases and J 5 bases, leaving 16 bases between the germline ends. Germline CDR1 is SGHAT and CDR2 is FQDESV (reference sequence). CDR3 amino acids: CASSLKTALSDEQYF. The CDR3 DNA reads TGTGCCAGCAGCTTAAAAACGGCGCTGAGCGACGAGCAGTACTTC.

This clonotype was observed a few times. CDR3 residues: CASSYLTSGRGLSKNIQYF. The CDR3 DNA is TGCGCCAGCAGCTACCTGACTAGCGGGAGAGGATTGTCCAAAAACATTCAGTACTTC. V and J are TRBV5-1 and TRBJ2-4; 12 bases match TRBD2. V was clipped by 3 bases and J by 2 bases; unmatched bases: 12. CDR3 length: 19 amino acids. Germline V CDR1 and CDR2: SGHRS, YFSETQ.

V is TRBV27 and J is TRBJ2-2; no reliable D call. The germline V and J ends were trimmed by 3 bases and 6 bases, with 5 bases remaining between them. The CDR3 has 12 amino acids. Germline CDR1 is MNHEY and CDR2 is SMNVEV (reference sequence). The CDR3 DNA reads as TGTGCCAGCAGTTTGCTGGCCGGGGAGCTGTTTTTT. This encodes CASSLLAGELFF.

This sequence joins TRBV6-7 and TRBJ2-2; D may correspond to TRBD1 or TRBD2 (6 bases each). TRBV6-7 is designated an ORF whose function remains uncertain. The CDR3 runs 18 residues. Trimming pared 2 bases from V and 4 bases from J, leaving 20 bases between. Written as DNA, the CDR3 is TGTGCCAGCAGTTACCCGAAGGGGGAGGAATCTTCCACCGGGGAGCTGTTTTTT. Protein sequence: CASSYPKGEESSTGELFF.

V is TRBV20-1 and J is TRBJ1-4; no clear D. V gave up 4 bases and J gave up 8 bases, with 8 bases separating them. In germline, CDR1 is DFQATT, CDR2 SNEGSKA (reference sequence). The CDR3 contains 11 residues. CDR3 residues: CSAIFGEKLFF. As DNA, the CDR3 is TGCAGTGCTATATTTGGGGAAAAACTGTTTTTT.

This clonotype showed up just a few times. The chain couples TRBV28 to TRBJ2-7, with 9 bases that match TRBD2. V trimming: 5 bases; J trimming: 5 bases; junction bases outside the gene matches: 7. This CDR3 spans 14 amino acids. Germline V lookup: CDR1 MDHEN, CDR2 SYDVKM. The CDR3 nucleotides read TGTGCCAGCAGTGCGCCGGGACTAGCCGACGAGCAGTACTTC. This gives the protein CASSAPGLADEQYF.

The table lists this clonotype with a few counts. The chain combines TRBV4-3 with TRBJ1-6, with a tentative D call TRBD1 (6 bases). CDR3 size: 17 residues. The V gene lost 1 base and the J gene lost 7 bases, with 17 bases spanning the gap. Germline V CDR1 and CDR2: LGHNA, YSLEER. DNA for the CDR3: TGCGCCAGCAGCCAAGCCCGAGGGGGAAATAAGAATTCACCCCTCCACTTT. As protein: CASSQARGGNKNSPLHF.

DNA for the CDR3: TGTGCCAGCAGCTTCGTTCAGGGAACCTACGAGCAGTACTTC. Its protein is CASSFVQGTYEQYF. The chain is built from TRBV11-2 and TRBJ2-5; TRBD1 is a possible D gene (5 bases). The last part of the DNA fits TRBJ2-7 better; the J call may be wrong. Germline CDR1 SGHAT, CDR2 FQNNGV. The CDR3 length is 14 residues.

This clonotype was detected many times. The V gene is TRBV5-1, the J gene TRBJ1-4, with D maybe TRBD1 (6 bases). CDR1 and CDR2 (germline): SGHRS, YFSETQ. The V end lost 0 bases, the J end lost 0 bases, and 12 bases lay between the germline ends. The CDR3 runs 17 residues. The CDR3 is CASSLDLGAATNEKLFF. The CDR3 DNA reads TGCGCCAGCAGCTTGGATTTGGGGGCGGCAACTAATGAAAAACTGTTTTTT. The complete variable domain, with remaining parts taken from reference TRBV5-1 and TRBJ1-4, reads KAGVTQTPRYLIKTRGQQVTLSCSPISGHRSVSWYQQTPGQGLQFLFEYFSETQRNKGNFPGRFSGRQFSNSRSEMNVSTLELGDSALYLCASSLDLGAATNEKLFFGSGTQLSVL.

This clonotype appeared many times. V and J are TRBV4-3 and TRBJ2-3; TRBD1 matches at 8 bases. Per the germline V gene, CDR1 is LGHNA and CDR2 is YSLEER. The V gene end was trimmed by 0 bases and the J gene end by 6 bases; junction bases not matched to a gene: 8. CDR3 length: 16 amino acids. CDR3 loop: CASSQDTGGTGDTQYF. The CDR3 DNA reads as TGCGCCAGCAGCCAAGATACAGGGGGGACTGGGGATACGCAGTATTTT.